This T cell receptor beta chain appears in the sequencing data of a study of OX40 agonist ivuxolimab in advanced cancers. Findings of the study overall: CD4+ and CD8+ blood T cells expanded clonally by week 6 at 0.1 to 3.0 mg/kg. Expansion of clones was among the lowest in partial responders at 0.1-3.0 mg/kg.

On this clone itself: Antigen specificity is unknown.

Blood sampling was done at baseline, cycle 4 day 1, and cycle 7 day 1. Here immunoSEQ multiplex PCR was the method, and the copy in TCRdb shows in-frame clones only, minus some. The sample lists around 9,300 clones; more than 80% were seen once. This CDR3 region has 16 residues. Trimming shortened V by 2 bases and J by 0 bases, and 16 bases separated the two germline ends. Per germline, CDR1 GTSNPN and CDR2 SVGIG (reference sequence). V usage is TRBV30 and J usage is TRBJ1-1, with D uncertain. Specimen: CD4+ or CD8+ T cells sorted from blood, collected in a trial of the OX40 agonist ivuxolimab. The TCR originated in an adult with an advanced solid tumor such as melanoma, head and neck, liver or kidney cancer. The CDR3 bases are TGTGCCTGGAGTACACCAAGTTATTCGGTGAACACTGAAGCTTTCTTT. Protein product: CAWSTPSYSVNTEAFF. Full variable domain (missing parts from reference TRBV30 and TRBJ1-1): SQTIHQWPATLVQPVGSPLSLECTVEGTSNPNLYWYRQAAGRGLQLLFYSVGIGQISSEVPQNLSASRPQDRQFILSSKKLLLSDSGFYLCAWSTPSYSVNTEAFFGQGTRLTVV.